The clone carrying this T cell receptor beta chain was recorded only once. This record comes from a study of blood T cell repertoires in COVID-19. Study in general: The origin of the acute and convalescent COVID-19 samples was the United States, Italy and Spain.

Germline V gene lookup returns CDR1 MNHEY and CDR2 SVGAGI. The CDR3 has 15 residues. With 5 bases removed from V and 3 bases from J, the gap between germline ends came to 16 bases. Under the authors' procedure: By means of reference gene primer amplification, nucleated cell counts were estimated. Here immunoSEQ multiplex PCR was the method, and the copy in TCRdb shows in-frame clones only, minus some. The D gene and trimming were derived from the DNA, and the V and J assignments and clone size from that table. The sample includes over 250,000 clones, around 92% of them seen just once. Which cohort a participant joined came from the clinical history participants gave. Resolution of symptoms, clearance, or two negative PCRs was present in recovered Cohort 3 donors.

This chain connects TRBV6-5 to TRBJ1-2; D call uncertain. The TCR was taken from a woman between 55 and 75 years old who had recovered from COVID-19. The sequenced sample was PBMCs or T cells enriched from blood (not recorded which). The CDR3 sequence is CASSRTRTSDYGYTF. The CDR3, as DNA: TGTGCCAGCAGTCGAACAAGAACATCTGACTATGGCTACACCTTC.